Detailed here is one TCR beta chain. This sample stems from a study of blood T cell repertoires in COVID-19. Study information: PBMCs, B-cell-depleted T cells, or T cells provided the cDNA or gDNA that made up the material.

This CDR3 is 13 amino acids long. Germline V gene lookup returns CDR1 SGHVS and CDR2 FQNEAQ. Deletions cut 1 base from V and 5 bases from J, with 9 bases between. In the authors' methods: Amplification from reference gene primers served as the basis for estimated nucleated cell counts. Sequencing used immunoSEQ multiplex PCR; TCRdb keeps in-frame clones, though not all of them. Clonal size and the V and J genes are those of that table, whereas D and trimming came from the DNA. This table holds 110,000 or so clones, about four fifths found once. The source of this sequence is a human donor in a cohort sampled during active COVID-19. The sequenced sample was peripheral blood. The chain has TRBV7-8 and TRBJ2-7; D uncertain. The CDR3 is CASSLVLVHEQYF. The CDR3 DNA sequence: TGTGCCAGCAGCTTAGTCCTAGTTCACGAGCAGTACTTC.